One sample yielded the 21 T cell receptor beta chains listed below, sequenced in a study of blood T cell repertoires in COVID-19. TCRdb's copy holds only in-frame clones and misses some; the assay was immunoSEQ multiplex PCR. The table records around 170,000 clones, 75% to 80% of them present only once. Sequenced input: peripheral blood. These receptors were obtained from an elderly woman with acute or convalescent COVID-19.

The rearrangement links TRBV5-1 to TRBJ2-2; TRBD2 agrees at 9 bases. Germline V gene sequence: CDR1 SGHRS, CDR2 YFSETQ. V shed 2 bases, J shed 0 bases, and the junction held 2 bases outside the gene matches. The CDR3 is made up of 16 amino acids. CDR3 sequence: CASSFSGGTNTGELFF. As DNA, the CDR3 is TGCGCCAGCAGCTTCAGCGGGGGGACGAACACCGGGGAGCTGTTTTTT. Supplemented by reference TRBV5-1 and TRBJ2-2, the full variable domain reads KAGVTQTPRYLIKTRGQQVTLSCSPISGHRSVSWYQQTPGQGLQFLFEYFSETQRNKGNFPGRFSGRQFSNSRSEMNVSTLELGDSALYLCASSFSGGTNTGELFFGEGSRLTVL.

The chain uses TRBV10-1 and TRBJ2-6; no clear D. The V gene lost 6 bases and the J gene lost 0 bases, with 6 bases spanning the gap. The CDR3 is made up of 14 amino acids. The germline V gene encodes CDR1 WNHNN and CDR2 SYGVQD (reference sequence). Here the CDR3 DNA reads TGCGCCAGCAGCCCAGACTCTGGGGCCAACGTCCTGACTTTC. Its translation: CASSPDSGANVLTF.

This clone appeared a few times. The chain employs TRBV6-6 and TRBJ2-7, with 9 nucleotides matching TRBD2. CDR3 size: 14 residues. Trimming cost V 7 bases and J 0 bases; bases outside gene matches: 4. CDR1 MNHNY and CDR2 SVGAGI come from the germline V gene (reference sequence). The CDR3 sequence is CASTSGGNSYEQYF. CDR3 coding DNA: TGTGCCAGCACCAGCGGGGGGAACTCCTACGAGCAGTACTTC.

V gene TRBV7-8 combines with J gene TRBJ2-7; D gene uncertain. Per the germline V gene, CDR1 is SGHVS and CDR2 is FQNEAQ. V was trimmed by 5 bases and J by 0 bases, leaving 11 bases between them. This CDR3 is 14 amino acids long. CDR3 bases: TGTGCCAGCAGCCCGAGGCCTAGCTCCTACGAGCAGTACTTC. It translates to CASSPRPSSYEQYF.

A single count supports this clone. V gene TRBV2 combines with J gene TRBJ2-6; tentative D call: TRBD2 (6 bases). This CDR3 comprises 19 residues. Trimming removed 7 bases at V and 0 bases at J, with 22 bases between. Germline V gene data show CDR1 as SNHLY and CDR2 as FYNNEI. CDR3 sequence (DNA): TGTGCCAGCAAGCGTGAGGTGGGACTGGCCGACTCTGGGGCCAACGTCCTGACTTTC. Translated, it gives CASKREVGLADSGANVLTF.

The J gene is TRBJ2-4, the V gene TRBV7-9, with TRBD2 matching 8 bases. The CDR3 totals 14 residues. V lost 0 bases, J lost 6 bases, and 1 base stayed unmatched. Germline V CDR1 and CDR2: SEHNR, FQNEAQ (reference sequence). The chain's CDR3 is CASSLARGVNIQYF. CDR3 DNA sequence: TGTGCCAGCAGCTTAGCGCGGGGGGTAAACATTCAGTACTTC.

This clone is a singleton in its sample. This chain uses TRBV5-5 with TRBJ2-7; 9 bases agree with TRBD1. V shed 4 bases and J 4 bases; nucleotides not matched to a gene: 9. Germline CDR1 reads SGHKS; CDR2 reads YYEKEE (reference sequence). This CDR3 has 15 residues. The CDR3: CASSPATGTGYEQYF. Written as DNA, the CDR3 is TGTGCCAGCAGCCCAGCAACCGGGACAGGGTACGAGCAGTACTTC.

J is TRBJ2-7 and V is TRBV11-2; 7 nucleotides match TRBD2. CDR3 length: 17 amino acids. J was trimmed by 5 bases and V by 1 base; bases with no gene match: 14. CDR1 and CDR2 from the germline V gene are SGHAT and FQNNGV. The CDR3 region is CASSLGEGRHRDNEQYF. DNA for the CDR3: TGTGCCAGCAGCTTAGGGGAGGGGAGGCACAGAGACAACGAGCAGTACTTC.

The gene calls are TRBV7-9 and TRBJ2-1; 9 nucleotides match TRBD2. The germline V gene encodes CDR1 SEHNR and CDR2 FQNEAQ (reference sequence). Trimming at V came to 5 bases and at J to 6 bases, leaving 8 bases not matched to a gene. This CDR3 comprises 15 residues. Written as DNA, the CDR3 is TGTGCCAGCAGCCAACTCTGGCGGGGGGGCAATGAGCAGTTCTTC. It yields the protein CASSQLWRGGNEQFF.

The rearrangement links TRBV5-1 to TRBJ1-2, with 7 bases lining up with TRBD1. The germline V gene has CDR1 SGHRS and CDR2 YFSETQ. The CDR3 contains 15 residues. The ends lost 0 bases at V and 3 bases at J; junction bases unmatched: 5. The CDR3 spells CASSLGPGGDYGYTF. DNA of the CDR3: TGCGCCAGCAGCTTGGGGCCAGGGGGAGACTATGGCTACACCTTC.

The rearrangement links TRBV5-1 to TRBJ1-4; D possibly corresponds to TRBD1 (5 bases). V was shortened by 2 bases and J by 4 bases, with 9 bases between the two germline ends. This CDR3 is built from 14 residues. Germline-derived CDR1 and CDR2 are SGHRS and YFSETQ. The CDR3 reads CASSFQGINEKLFF. CDR3 bases: TGCGCCAGCAGCTTCCAGGGAATTAATGAAAAACTGTTTTTT.

The chain employs TRBV5-4 and TRBJ2-5; 8 nucleotides line up with TRBD2. The CDR3 runs 15 residues. With 1 base clipped from V and 5 bases from J, the junction kept 7 bases outside the gene matches. Germline lookup yields CDR1 SGHNT and CDR2 YYREEE (reference sequence). This chain's CDR3 is CASSLRTGGVETQYF. The CDR3 DNA is TGTGCCAGCAGCTTGAGGACGGGAGGGGTGGAGACCCAGTACTTC.

This chain uses TRBV9 with TRBJ1-2, with TRBD1 matching 9 bases. The ends lost 3 bases at V and 0 bases at J; junction bases unmatched: 6. CDR1 is SGDLS, CDR2 YYNGEE, per germline. This CDR3 has 16 amino acids. The CDR3 nucleotides are TGTGCCAGCAGCGCCGTACAGGGGGCCCCTAACTATGGCTACACCTTC. Protein sequence: CASSAVQGAPNYGYTF. The whole variable domain, filled in from reference TRBV9 and TRBJ1-2, reads DSGVTQTPKHLITATGQRVTLRCSPRSGDLSVYWYQQSLDQGLQFLIQYYNGEERAKGNILERFSAQQFPDLHSELNLSSLELGDSALYFCASSAVQGAPNYGYTFGSGTRLTVV.

This chain connects TRBV5-1 to TRBJ2-7, with D tentatively TRBD2 (6 bases). The CDR3 is 15 residues long. V dropped 0 bases and J dropped 0 bases, with 10 bases sitting between them. In germline, CDR1 is SGHRS, CDR2 YFSETQ. The DNA of the CDR3 is TGCGCCAGCAGCTTGGCTAGCGAGAGCTCCTACGAGCAGTACTTC. Translated: CASSLASESSYEQYF.

The chain links TRBV3-1 (or the pseudogene TRBV3-2) to TRBJ1-6, with D hard to call. Germline V gives CDR1 LGHDT, CDR2 YNNKEL (reference sequence). V shed 0 bases and J shed 7 bases, with 4 bases lying between them. The CDR3 totals 13 residues. CDR3 sequence (DNA): TGTGCCAGCAGCCAAGACAGGAATTCACCCCTCCACTTT. It is translated as CASSQDRNSPLHF.

The V call is TRBV9, the J call TRBJ1-3; weak D call: TRBD1 (5 bases). This CDR3 has 15 residues. Germline assignment: CDR1 SGDLS and CDR2 YYNGEE. V dropped 4 bases and J dropped 0 bases, with 11 bases sitting between them. The CDR3 coding sequence is TGTGCCAGCAGCCCACAGGTGACCTCTGGAAACACCATATATTTT. Translating gives CASSPQVTSGNTIYF.

CDR3 in amino acids: CASSPQRSYPPLHF. The CDR3 coding sequence is TGTGCCAGCAGCCCCCAGAGGAGTTATCCACCCCTCCACTTT. The chain links TRBV6-5 to TRBJ1-6; no reliable D call. Germline assignment: CDR1 MNHEY and CDR2 SVGAGI. V lost 6 bases and J 11 bases, leaving 17 bases between the germline ends. The CDR3 has 14 amino acids.

The chain carries TRBV2 and TRBJ1-5, with D unresolved. The germline V gene has CDR1 SNHLY and CDR2 FYNNEI. The CDR3 consists of 15 residues. V gave up 2 bases and J gave up 3 bases, with 11 bases separating them. CDR3 DNA sequence: TGTGCCAGCAGTGAACGGCAGGCTATCAATCAGCCCCAGCATTTT. Residues: CASSERQAINQPQHF.

This rearrangement joins TRBV6-1 to TRBJ2-7; D may be TRBD2 (5 bases). Trimming took 1 base from V and 6 from J, leaving 16 bases between them. The CDR3 contains 15 residues. The V gene's germline CDR1 is MNHNS and CDR2 SASEGT. The CDR3 DNA follows: TGTGCCAGCAGTGAAGTCCCGGGGTTGGTAGGCGAGCAGTACTTC. This encodes CASSEVPGLVGEQYF.

The J gene is TRBJ2-1, the V gene TRBV7-2; 10 nucleotides line up with TRBD2. This CDR3 spans 15 amino acids. Per germline, CDR1 SGHTA and CDR2 FQGNSA. With 5 bases clipped from V and 3 bases from J, the junction kept 4 bases outside the gene matches. CDR3 in DNA: TGTGCCAGCAGCCCCGCTAGCGGGGGCTACAATGAGCAGTTCTTC. It encodes CASSPASGGYNEQFF. The full variable domain, rest sourced from reference TRBV7-2 and TRBJ2-1, is GAGVSQSPSNKVTEKGKDVELRCDPISGHTALYWYRQSLGQGLEFLIYFQGNSAPDKSGLPSDRFSAERTGGSVSTLTIQRTQQEDSAVYLCASSPASGGYNEQFFGPGTRLTVL.

The V call is TRBV2, the J call TRBJ1-2; perhaps TRBD1 as D (6 bases). V lost 3 bases and J lost 2, with 7 bases in between. This CDR3 has 13 amino acids. The germline gives CDR1 SNHLY, CDR2 FYNNEI. The CDR3: CASSEDRNYGYTF. The CDR3 coding sequence is TGTGCCAGCAGTGAGGACAGAAACTATGGCTACACCTTC.